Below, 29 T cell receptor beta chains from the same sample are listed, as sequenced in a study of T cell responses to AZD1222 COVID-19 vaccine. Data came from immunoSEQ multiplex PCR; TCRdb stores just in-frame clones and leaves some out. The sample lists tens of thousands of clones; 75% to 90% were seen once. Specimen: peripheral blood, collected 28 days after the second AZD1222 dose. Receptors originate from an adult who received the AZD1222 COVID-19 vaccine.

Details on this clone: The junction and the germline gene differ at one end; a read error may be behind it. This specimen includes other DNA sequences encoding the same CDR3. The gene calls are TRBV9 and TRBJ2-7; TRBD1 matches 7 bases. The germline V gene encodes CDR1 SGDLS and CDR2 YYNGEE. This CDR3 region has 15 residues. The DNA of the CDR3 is TGTGCCAGCAGCGGACCGGAGGACAGGAGATACGAGCAGTATTTC. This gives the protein CASSGPEDRRYEQYF. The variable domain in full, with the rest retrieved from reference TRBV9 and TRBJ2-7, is DSGVTQTPKHLITATGQRVTLRCSPRSGDLSVYWYQQSLDQGLQFLIQYYNGEERAKGNILERFSAQQFPDLHSELNLSSLELGDSALYFCASSGPEDRRYEQYFGPGTRLTVT.

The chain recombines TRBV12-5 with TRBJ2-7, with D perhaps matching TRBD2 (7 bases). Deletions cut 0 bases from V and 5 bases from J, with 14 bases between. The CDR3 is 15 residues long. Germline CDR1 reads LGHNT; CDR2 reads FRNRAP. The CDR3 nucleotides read TGTGCTAGTGGTTTGGTCGGGGGGCTAGCCCACGAGCAGTACTTC. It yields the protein CASGLVGGLAHEQYF.

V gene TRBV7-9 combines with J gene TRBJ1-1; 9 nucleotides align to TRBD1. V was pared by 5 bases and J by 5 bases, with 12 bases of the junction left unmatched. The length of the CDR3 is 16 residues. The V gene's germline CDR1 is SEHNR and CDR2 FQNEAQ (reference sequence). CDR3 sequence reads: CASSMDRGGWGTEAFF. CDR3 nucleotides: TGTGCCAGCAGCATGGACAGGGGAGGTTGGGGAACTGAAGCTTTCTTT.

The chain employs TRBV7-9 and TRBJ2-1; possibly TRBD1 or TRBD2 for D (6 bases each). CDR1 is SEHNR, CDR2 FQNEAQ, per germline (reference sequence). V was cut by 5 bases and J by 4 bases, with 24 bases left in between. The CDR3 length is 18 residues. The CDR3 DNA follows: TGTGCCAGCAGCCGACCCGCCCTAGGGGGGCGAGGGTACAATGAGCAGTTCTTC. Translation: CASSRPALGGRGYNEQFF.

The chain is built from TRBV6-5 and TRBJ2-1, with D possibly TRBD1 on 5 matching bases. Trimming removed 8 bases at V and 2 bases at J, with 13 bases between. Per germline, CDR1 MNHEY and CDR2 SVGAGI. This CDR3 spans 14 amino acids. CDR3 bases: TGTGCCAGCCACAGGCAGAACCCCTACAATGAGCAGTTCTTC. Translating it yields CASHRQNPYNEQFF.

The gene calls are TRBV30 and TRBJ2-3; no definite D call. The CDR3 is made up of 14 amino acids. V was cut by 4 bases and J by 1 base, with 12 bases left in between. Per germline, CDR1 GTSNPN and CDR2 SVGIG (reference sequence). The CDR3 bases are TGTGCCTGGAACCCAAACTTGGGCACAGATACGCAGTATTTT. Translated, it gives CAWNPNLGTDTQYF. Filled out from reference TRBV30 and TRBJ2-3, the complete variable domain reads SQTIHQWPATLVQPVGSPLSLECTVEGTSNPNLYWYRQAAGRGLQLLFYSVGIGQISSEVPQNLSASRPQDRQFILSSKKLLLSDSGFYLCAWNPNLGTDTQYFGPGTRLTVL.

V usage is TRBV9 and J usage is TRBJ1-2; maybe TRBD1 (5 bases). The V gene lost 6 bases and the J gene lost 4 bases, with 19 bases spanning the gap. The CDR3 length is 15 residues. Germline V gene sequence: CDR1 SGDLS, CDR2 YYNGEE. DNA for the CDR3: TGTGCCAGCAACCCGACCGGGACCCCCTTCTATGGCTACACCTTC. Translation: CASNPTGTPFYGYTF. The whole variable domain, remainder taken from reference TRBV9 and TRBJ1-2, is DSGVTQTPKHLITATGQRVTLRCSPRSGDLSVYWYQQSLDQGLQFLIQYYNGEERAKGNILERFSAQQFPDLHSELNLSSLELGDSALYFCASNPTGTPFYGYTFGSGTRLTVV.

The CDR3 loop reads CASSLYAGVETQYF. The CDR3 DNA is TGTGCCAGCAGTTTATACGCAGGGGTAGAGACCCAGTACTTC. The chain carries TRBV27 and TRBJ2-5, with D possibly being TRBD1 (6 bases). Trimming left V 1 base short and J 4 bases short, with 10 bases between. The CDR3 runs to 14 residues. Per the germline V gene, CDR1 is MNHEY and CDR2 is SMNVEV (reference sequence).

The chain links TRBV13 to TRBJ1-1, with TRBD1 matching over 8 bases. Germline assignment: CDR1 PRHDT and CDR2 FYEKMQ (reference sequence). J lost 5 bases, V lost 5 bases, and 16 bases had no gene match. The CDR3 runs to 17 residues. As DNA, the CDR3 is TGTGCCAGCAGCGAAGGGGGACAGGCAAAATGGGGTACTGAAGCTTTCTTT. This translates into CASSEGGQAKWGTEAFF.

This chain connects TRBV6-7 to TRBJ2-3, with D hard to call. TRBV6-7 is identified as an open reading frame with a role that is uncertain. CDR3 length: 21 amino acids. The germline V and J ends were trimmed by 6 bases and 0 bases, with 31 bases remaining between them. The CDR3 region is CASRKDGEILLHLPSTDTQYF. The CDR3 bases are TGTGCCAGCAGAAAAGACGGCGAAATCCTCCTACACCTTCCTAGCACAGATACGCAGTATTTT.

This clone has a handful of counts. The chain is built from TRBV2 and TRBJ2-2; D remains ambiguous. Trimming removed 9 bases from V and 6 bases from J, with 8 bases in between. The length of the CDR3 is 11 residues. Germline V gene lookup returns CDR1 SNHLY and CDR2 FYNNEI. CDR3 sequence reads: CASQVSGELFF. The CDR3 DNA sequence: TGTGCCAGTCAGGTGTCCGGGGAGCTGTTTTTT.

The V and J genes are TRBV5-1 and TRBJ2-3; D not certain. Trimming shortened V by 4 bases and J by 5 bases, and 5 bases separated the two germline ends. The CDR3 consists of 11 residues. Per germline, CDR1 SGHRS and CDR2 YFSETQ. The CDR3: CASSLEDTQYF. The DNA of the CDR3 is TGCGCCAGCAGCCTTGAAGATACGCAGTATTTT.

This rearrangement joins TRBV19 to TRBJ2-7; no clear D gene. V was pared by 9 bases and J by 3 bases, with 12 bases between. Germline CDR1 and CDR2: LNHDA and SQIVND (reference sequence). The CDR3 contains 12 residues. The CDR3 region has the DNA TGTGCCAGCACCGACGGATTCTACGAGCAGTACTTC. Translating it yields CASTDGFYEQYF. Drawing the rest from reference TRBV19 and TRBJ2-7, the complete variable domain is DGGITQSPKYLFRKEGQNVTLSCEQNLNHDAMYWYRQDPGQGLRLIYYSQIVNDFQKGDIAEGYSVSREKKESFPLTVTSAQKNPTAFYLCASTDGFYEQYFGPGTRLTVT.

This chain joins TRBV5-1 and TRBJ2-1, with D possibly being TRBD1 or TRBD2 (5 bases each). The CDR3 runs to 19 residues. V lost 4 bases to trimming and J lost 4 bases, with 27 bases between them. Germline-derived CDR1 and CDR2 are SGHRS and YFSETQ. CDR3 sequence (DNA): TGCGCCAGCAGCCGGGGAAGGGTAAGGGACGACACCCCGTACAATGAGCAGTTCTTC. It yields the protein CASSRGRVRDDTPYNEQFF.

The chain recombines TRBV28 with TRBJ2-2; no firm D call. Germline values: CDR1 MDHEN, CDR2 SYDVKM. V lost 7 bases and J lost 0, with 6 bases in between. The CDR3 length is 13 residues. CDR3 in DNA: TGTGCCAGCACCATCCCGAACACCGGGGAGCTGTTTTTT. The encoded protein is CASTIPNTGELFF.

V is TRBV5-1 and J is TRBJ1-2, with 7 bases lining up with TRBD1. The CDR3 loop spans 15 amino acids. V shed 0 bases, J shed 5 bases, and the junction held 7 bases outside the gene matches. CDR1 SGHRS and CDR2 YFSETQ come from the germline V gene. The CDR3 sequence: CASSLGQQGSYGYTF. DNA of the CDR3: TGCGCCAGCAGCTTGGGCCAACAGGGGTCGTATGGCTACACCTTC.

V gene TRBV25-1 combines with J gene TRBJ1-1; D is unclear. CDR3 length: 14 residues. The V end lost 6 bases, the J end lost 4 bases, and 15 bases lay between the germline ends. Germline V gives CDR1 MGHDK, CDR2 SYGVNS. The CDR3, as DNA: TGTGCCAGCAGAGTCCTGGGGATGAGCACTGAAGCTTTCTTT. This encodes CASRVLGMSTEAFF. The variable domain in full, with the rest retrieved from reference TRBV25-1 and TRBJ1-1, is EADIYQTPRYLVIGTGKKITLECSQTMGHDKMYWYQQDPGMELHLIHYSYGVNSTEKGDLSSESTVSRIRTEHFPLTLESARPSHTSQYLCASRVLGMSTEAFFGQGTRLTVV.

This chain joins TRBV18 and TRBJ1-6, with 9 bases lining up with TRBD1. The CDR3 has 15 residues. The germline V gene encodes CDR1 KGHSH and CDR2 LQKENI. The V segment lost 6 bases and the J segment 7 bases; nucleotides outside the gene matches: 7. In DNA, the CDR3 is TGTGCCAGCTCCCCGGGACAGGGCCCAAATTCACCCCTCCACTTT. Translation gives CASSPGQGPNSPLHF. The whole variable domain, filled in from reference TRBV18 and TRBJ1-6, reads NAGVMQNPRHLVRRRGQEARLRCSPMKGHSHVYWYRQLPEEGLKFMVYLQKENIIDESGMPKERFSAEFPKEGPSILRIQQVVRGDSAAYFCASSPGQGPNSPLHFGNGTRLTVT.

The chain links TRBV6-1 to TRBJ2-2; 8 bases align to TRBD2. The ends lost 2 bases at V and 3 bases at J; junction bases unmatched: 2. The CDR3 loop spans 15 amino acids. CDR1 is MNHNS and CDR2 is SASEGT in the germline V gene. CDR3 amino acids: CASSEKRGYTGELFF. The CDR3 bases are TGTGCCAGCAGTGAAAAGCGGGGGTACACCGGGGAGCTGTTTTTT.

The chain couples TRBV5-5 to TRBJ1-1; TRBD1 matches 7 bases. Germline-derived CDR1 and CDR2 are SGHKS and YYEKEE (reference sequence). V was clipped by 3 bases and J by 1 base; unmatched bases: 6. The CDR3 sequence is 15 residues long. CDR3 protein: CASSWEGTANTEAFF. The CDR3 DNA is TGTGCCAGCAGCTGGGAGGGGACAGCGAACACTGAAGCTTTCTTT. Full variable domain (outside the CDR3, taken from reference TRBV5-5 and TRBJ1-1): DAGVTQSPTHLIKTRGQQVTLRCSPISGHKSVSWYQQVLGQGPQFIFQYYEKEERGRGNFPDRFSARQFPNYSSELNVNALLLGDSALYLCASSWEGTANTEAFFGQGTRLTVV.

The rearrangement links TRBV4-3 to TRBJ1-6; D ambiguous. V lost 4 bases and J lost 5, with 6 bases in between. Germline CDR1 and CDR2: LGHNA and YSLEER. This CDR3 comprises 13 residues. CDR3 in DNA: TGCGCCAGCAGCCCAACCAATAATTCACCCCTCCACTTT. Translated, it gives CASSPTNNSPLHF.

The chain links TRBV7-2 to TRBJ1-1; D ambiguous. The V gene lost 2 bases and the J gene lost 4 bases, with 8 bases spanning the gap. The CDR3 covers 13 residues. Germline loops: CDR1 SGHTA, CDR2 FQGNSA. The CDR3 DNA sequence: TGTGCCAGCAGCTTAAATCCAGGCACTGAAGCTTTCTTT. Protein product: CASSLNPGTEAFF.

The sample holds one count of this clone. The CDR3 here is CASSGGQGYTEAFF. CDR3 nucleotide sequence: TGTGCCAGCTCCGGGGGACAGGGATACACTGAAGCTTTCTTT. V and J are TRBV18 and TRBJ1-1; TRBD1 matches 9 bases. The CDR3 is 14 residues long. Germline V lookup: CDR1 KGHSH, CDR2 LQKENI. Trimming at V came to 6 bases and at J to 3 bases, leaving 5 bases not matched to a gene.

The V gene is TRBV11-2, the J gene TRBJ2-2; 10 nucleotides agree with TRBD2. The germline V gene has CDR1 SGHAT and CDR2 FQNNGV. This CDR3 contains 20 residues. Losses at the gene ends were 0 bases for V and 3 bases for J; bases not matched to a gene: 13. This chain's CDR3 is CASSLDLSGGASFDTGELFF. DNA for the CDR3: TGTGCCAGCAGCTTAGATCTGAGCGGGGGGGCCTCCTTCGACACCGGGGAGCTGTTTTTT. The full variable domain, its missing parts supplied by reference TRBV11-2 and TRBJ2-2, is EAGVAQSPRYKIIEKRQSVAFWCNPISGHATLYWYQQILGQGPKLLIQFQNNGVVDDSQLPKDRFSAERLKGVDSTLKIQPAKLEDSAVYLCASSLDLSGGASFDTGELFFGEGSRLTVL.

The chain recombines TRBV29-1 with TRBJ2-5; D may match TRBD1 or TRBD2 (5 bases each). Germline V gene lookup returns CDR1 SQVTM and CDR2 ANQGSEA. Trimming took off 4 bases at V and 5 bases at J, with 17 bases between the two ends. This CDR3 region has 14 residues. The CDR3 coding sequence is TGCAGCGTTGGAGGGGTATTCGGGGCGGAGACCCAGTACTTC. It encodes CSVGGVFGAETQYF.

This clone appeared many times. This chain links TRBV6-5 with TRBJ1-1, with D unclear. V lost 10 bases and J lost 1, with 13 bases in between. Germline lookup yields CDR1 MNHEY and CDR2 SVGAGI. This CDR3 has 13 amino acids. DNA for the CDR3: TGTGCCATCAGGACCGCTGAGAACACTGAAGCTTTCTTT. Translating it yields CAIRTAENTEAFF.

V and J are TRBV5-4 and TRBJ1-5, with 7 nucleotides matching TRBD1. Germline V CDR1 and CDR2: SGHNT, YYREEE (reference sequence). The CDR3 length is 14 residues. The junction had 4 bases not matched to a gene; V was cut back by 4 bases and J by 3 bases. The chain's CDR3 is CASSPGGTNQPQHF. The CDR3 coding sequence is TGTGCCAGCAGCCCAGGGGGAACCAATCAGCCCCAGCATTTT.

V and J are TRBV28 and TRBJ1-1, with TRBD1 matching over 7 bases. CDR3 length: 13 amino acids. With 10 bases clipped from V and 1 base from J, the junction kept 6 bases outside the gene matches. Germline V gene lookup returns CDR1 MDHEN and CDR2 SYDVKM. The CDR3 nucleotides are TGTGCCACTGAGACAGGGAGGAACACTGAAGCTTTCTTT. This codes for CATETGRNTEAFF.

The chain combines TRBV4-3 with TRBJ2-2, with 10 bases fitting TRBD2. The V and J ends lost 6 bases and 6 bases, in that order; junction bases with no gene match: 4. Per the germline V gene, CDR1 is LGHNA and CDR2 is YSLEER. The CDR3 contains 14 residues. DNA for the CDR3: TGCGCCAGCAGGGTGGGACTAGCGTCCGGGGAGCTGTTTTTT. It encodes CASRVGLASGELFF.